This TCR beta chain was recovered during a study of T-cell reconstitution after alpha-beta-depleted transplantation in children. With regard to this clonotype: Being one base from a much bigger clone, this may be a read error.

Trimming took 6 bases from V and 4 from J, leaving 10 bases between them. From germline, CDR1 is ENHRY and CDR2 SYGVKD. CDR3 length: 12 amino acids. The TCRbeta library incorporated unique molecular identifiers. TCRdb re-called the PCR reads with MiXCR, one entry per CDR3 protein. The sample lists roughly 190,000 distinct CDR3 sequences, roughly 14% occurring once. This specimen was PBMCs from the stem cell graft donor, taken from the stem cell graft. The TCR sequence derives from a human donor who donated a stem cell graft to a child with acute lymphoblastic leukemia. The chain uses TRBV10-3 and TRBJ2-7, with D possibly being TRBD1 (6 bases). The CDR3 region is CAISSGVYEQYF. CDR3 nucleotides: TGTGCCATCAGCTCAGGGGTATACGAGCAGTACTTC.